These 22 T cell receptor beta chains share one sample of origin, sequenced in a study of CD8 T cells in Susac syndrome. RNA totalling about 0.5 to 1 ug underwent reverse transcription with random hexamers. TCRdb itself ran the immunoSEQ multiplex PCR reads through MiXCR, one entry per CDR3 protein. In the table there are some 180,000 distinct CDR3 sequences, about 91% of which are singletons. Sequenced material: CD4+ T cells from PBMCs. All receptors come from a human donor with Susac syndrome.

The chain uses TRBV20-1 and TRBJ2-5; D remains unclear. The CDR3 contains 13 residues. V shed 6 bases and J shed 2 bases, with 13 bases lying between them. CDR1 and CDR2 from the germline V gene are DFQATT and SNEGSKA (reference sequence). The CDR3 DNA reads TGCAGTGCCTTCTCGGGTATTCAAGAGACCCAGTACTTC. It translates to CSAFSGIQETQYF.

This sequence joins TRBV7-9 and TRBJ2-7; D is ambiguous. The CDR3 loop spans 13 amino acids. Deletions cut 6 bases from V and 2 bases from J, with 11 bases between. Looked up from germline, CDR1 is SEHNR and CDR2 is FQNEAQ (reference sequence). The CDR3 reads CASRTDGTYEQYF. The CDR3 region has the DNA TGTGCCAGCAGGACCGACGGAACCTACGAGCAGTACTTC.

The chain is built from TRBV30 and TRBJ1-5; the match to TRBD1 covers 8 bases. Germline loops: CDR1 GTSNPN, CDR2 SVGIG (reference sequence). Unmatched junction bases numbered 3, after V lost 3 bases and J lost 2 bases. CDR3 length equals 14 residues. This CDR3 is CAWSPGQGNQPQHF. The CDR3 DNA reads TGTGCCTGGAGCCCGGGACAGGGCAATCAGCCCCAGCATTTT.

The CDR3, as DNA: TGTGCCAGCAGTCGACCTAGCGGGAGTAGGAATGAGCAGTTCTTC. Encoded protein: CASSRPSGSRNEQFF. The chain carries TRBV5-6 and TRBJ2-1, with TRBD2 matching 10 bases. The CDR3 is 15 residues long. From germline, CDR1 is SGHDT and CDR2 YYEEEE. Trimming removed 5 bases from V and 7 bases from J; junction bases left unmatched: 9.

The chain has TRBV6-5 and TRBJ2-3, with D uncertain. The germline V gene has CDR1 MNHEY and CDR2 SVGAGI. This CDR3 contains 14 residues. Trimming cost V 2 bases and J 4 bases, with 10 bases left between them. The CDR3 nucleotides are TGTGCCAGCAGTTACAAAACTTCTTCAGATACGCAGTATTTT. Translating it yields CASSYKTSSDTQYF.

This chain links TRBV5-1 with TRBJ2-7; D might be TRBD2 (6 bases). V shed 0 bases and J shed 3 bases, with 13 bases lying between them. The CDR3 has 15 residues. Germline CDR1 and CDR2: SGHRS and YFSETQ. The CDR3 reads CASSLVSGEFYEQYF. CDR3 nucleotides: TGCGCCAGCAGCTTGGTTAGCGGTGAATTCTACGAGCAGTACTTC.

This clonotype turned up a few times. V gene TRBV5-1 combines with J gene TRBJ2-3; D may be TRBD1 (6 bases). The CDR3 loop spans 15 amino acids. V lost 4 bases, J lost 3 bases, and 15 bases lay in between. Germline V lookup: CDR1 SGHRS, CDR2 YFSETQ. The DNA of the CDR3 is TGCGCCAGCAGCCTCCGGGACACCAGAACAGATACGCAGTATTTT. It translates to CASSLRDTRTDTQYF.

This chain connects TRBV5-4 to TRBJ2-2; D not certain. Looked up from germline, CDR1 is SGHNT and CDR2 is YYREEE (reference sequence). CDR3 size: 15 residues. V shed 4 bases and J shed 1 base, with 11 bases lying between them. CDR3 nucleotide sequence: TGTGCCAGCAGCCTGACCGGAAAGAACACCGGGGAGCTGTTTTTT. It encodes CASSLTGKNTGELFF.

J is TRBJ2-5 and V is TRBV20-1, with D perhaps assigned TRBD1 or TRBD2 (5 bases each). Germline V gene sequence: CDR1 DFQATT, CDR2 SNEGSKA (reference sequence). V was clipped by 0 bases and J by 5 bases, with 16 bases between them. The CDR3 sequence is 15 residues long. CDR3 in DNA: TGCAGTGCTAGAGACCCCCGGGACCGTAAGGAGACCCAGTACTTC. Protein product: CSARDPRDRKETQYF.

The V call is TRBV4-1, the J call TRBJ2-5, with 14 positions matching TRBD2. Germline V gene sequence: CDR1 MGHRA, CDR2 YSYEKL. With V trimmed by 0 bases and J by 4 bases, 10 bases remained unmatched. The CDR3 has 19 residues. This CDR3 reads CASSQDGPTSGGERETQYF. The DNA of the CDR3 is TGCGCCAGCAGCCAAGATGGCCCGACTAGCGGGGGGGAACGAGAGACCCAGTACTTC.

The count of this clonotype is one. This chain joins TRBV10-2 and TRBJ1-3; unclear D gene. The CDR3 is made up of 11 amino acids. Germline V lookup: CDR1 WSHSY, CDR2 SAAADI. V gave up 7 bases and J gave up 4 bases, with 5 bases separating them. The CDR3 DNA reads TGCGCCAGCACTTCGGGAAACACCATATATTTT. This gives the protein CASTSGNTIYF.

The genes are TRBV20-1 and TRBJ2-3; D remains ambiguous. The V gene's germline CDR1 is DFQATT and CDR2 SNEGSKA (reference sequence). V lost 8 bases to trimming and J lost 3 bases, with 12 bases between them. CDR3 length equals 12 residues. The CDR3: CSLPSQTDTQYF. CDR3 DNA sequence: TGCAGTCTTCCTTCGCAGACAGATACGCAGTATTTT.

The CDR3 loop reads CASSPRFPGGKRVNTQYF. CDR3 DNA sequence: TGTGCCAGCAGCCCTCGATTCCCTGGGGGAAAAAGGGTAAATACGCAGTATTTT. The V gene is TRBV9, the J gene TRBJ2-3; D could derive from TRBD1 or TRBD2 (5 bases each). Looked up from germline, CDR1 is SGDLS and CDR2 is YYNGEE. Trimming took 4 bases from V and 7 from J, leaving 28 bases between them. The CDR3 extends over 18 amino acids.

The chain combines TRBV10-1 with TRBJ2-1; 8 bases are a match to TRBD2. The CDR3 is 17 amino acids. V dropped 3 bases and J dropped 4; count of bases not matched to a gene: 11. Germline V CDR1 and CDR2: WNHNN, SYGVQD (reference sequence). The CDR3 spells CASSETATSDKYNEQFF. CDR3 DNA: TGCGCCAGCAGTGAAACAGCGACTAGCGATAAATACAATGAGCAGTTCTTC.

The chain is built from TRBV7-3 and TRBJ2-5; D may be TRBD1 (5 bases). Trimming stripped 2 bases from V and 7 bases from J, with 11 bases between. The V gene's germline CDR1 is SGHTA and CDR2 FQGTGA. The CDR3 has 13 residues. The CDR3 sequence is CASSLAGLGTQYF. CDR3 DNA: TGTGCCAGCAGCTTAGCAGGGTTGGGGACCCAGTACTTC. Combining the CDR3 with reference TRBV7-3 and TRBJ2-5 gives the whole variable domain GAGVSQTPSNKVTEKGKYVELRCDPISGHTALYWYRQSLGQGPEFLIYFQGTGAADDSGLPNDRFFAVRPEGSVSTLKIQRTERGDSAVYLCASSLAGLGTQYFGPGTRLLVL.

The chain is built from TRBV4-1 and TRBJ2-7; unclear D gene. The V and J ends lost 4 bases and 2 bases respectively, with 15 bases between them. The CDR3 extends over 15 amino acids. Germline CDR1 is MGHRA and CDR2 is YSYEKL. CDR3 sequence: CASSPSPTLTYEQYF. CDR3 sequence (DNA): TGCGCCAGCAGCCCCAGCCCGACACTTACCTACGAGCAGTACTTC.

The V gene is TRBV5-1, the J gene TRBJ2-3; 7 nucleotides line up with TRBD2. The trim removed 0 bases at V and 5 bases at J, leaving 6 bases unmatched. CDR1 SGHRS and CDR2 YFSETQ come from the germline V gene. This CDR3 is 15 amino acids long. Here the CDR3 reads CASSLVTGGIDTQYF. The CDR3 bases are TGCGCCAGCAGCTTGGTAACGGGAGGTATAGATACGCAGTATTTT.

Only one count was recorded for this clonotype. The chain employs TRBV12-3 or TRBV12-4 and TRBJ2-1, with 8 bases fitting TRBD2. The CDR3 is made up of 16 amino acids. Losses at the gene ends were 1 base for V and 7 bases for J; bases not matched to a gene: 9. CDR3 nucleotides: TGTGCCAGCAGTTTAGGGGCGGGGGGACGATCGAATGAGCAGTTCTTC. Translating gives CASSLGAGGRSNEQFF.

The chain is built from TRBV7-8 and TRBJ2-1, with 9 bases lining up with TRBD1. The germline CDR1 and CDR2 sequences are SGHVS and FQNEAQ. With V trimmed by 1 base and J by 4 bases, 2 bases remained unmatched. This CDR3 has 15 residues. This CDR3 reads CASSLGDRVYNEQFF. The CDR3 nucleotides read TGTGCCAGCAGCTTAGGGGACAGGGTGTACAATGAGCAGTTCTTC. The full variable domain, completed using reference TRBV7-8 and TRBJ2-1, is GAGVSQSPRYKVAKRGQDVALRCDPISGHVSLFWYQQALGQGPEFLTYFQNEAQLDKSGLPSDRFFAERPEGSVSTLKIQRTQQEDSAVYLCASSLGDRVYNEQFFGPGTRLTVL.

The chain employs TRBV20-1 and TRBJ2-1, with 9 positions matching TRBD2. J gave up 2 bases and V 6 bases, and 5 bases lay outside the gene matches. Germline CDR1 reads DFQATT; CDR2 reads SNEGSKA (reference sequence). The CDR3 runs 14 residues. The CDR3 sequence is CSARASGAYNEQFF. The CDR3 coding sequence is TGCAGTGCCCGAGCTAGCGGGGCCTACAATGAGCAGTTCTTC.

The gene calls are TRBV20-1 and TRBJ2-4; 11 positions agree with TRBD1. Germline V lookup: CDR1 DFQATT, CDR2 SNEGSKA (reference sequence). V was pared by 0 bases and J by 2 bases, with 3 bases of the junction left unmatched. CDR3 length: 16 amino acids. This chain's CDR3 is CSARDGQGATKNIQYF. The CDR3 nucleotides read TGCAGTGCTAGAGACGGACAGGGGGCGACCAAAAACATTCAGTACTTC.

The J gene is TRBJ1-5, the V gene TRBV29-1; D uncertain. This CDR3 has 13 amino acids. Germline V lookup: CDR1 SQVTM, CDR2 ANQGSEA. Trimming removed 2 bases from V and 6 bases from J, with 11 bases in between. The chain's CDR3 is CSVETRRGQPQHF. The CDR3, as DNA: TGCAGCGTTGAAACCCGACGGGGTCAGCCCCAGCATTTT.